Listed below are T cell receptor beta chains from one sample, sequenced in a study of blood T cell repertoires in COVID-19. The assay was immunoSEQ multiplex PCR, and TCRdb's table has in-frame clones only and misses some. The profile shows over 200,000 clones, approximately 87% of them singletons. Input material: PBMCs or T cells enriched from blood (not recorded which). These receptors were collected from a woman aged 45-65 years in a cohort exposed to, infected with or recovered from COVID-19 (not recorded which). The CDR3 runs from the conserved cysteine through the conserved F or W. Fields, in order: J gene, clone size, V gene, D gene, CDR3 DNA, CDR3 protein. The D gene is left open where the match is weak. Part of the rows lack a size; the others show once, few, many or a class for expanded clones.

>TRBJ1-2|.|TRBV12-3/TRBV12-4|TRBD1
TGTGCCAGCAGTTTGGGACAGTTGTTTGGCTACACCTTC
CASSLGQLFGYTF
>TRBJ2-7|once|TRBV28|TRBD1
TGTGCCAGCAGTTTACCCGGGACAGGGGGGCGCGAGCAGTACTTC
CASSLPGTGGREQYF
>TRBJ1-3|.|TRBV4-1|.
TGCGCCAGCAGCCACAGCCCTCCAGGCTCCTCTGGAAACACCATATATTTT
CASSHSPPGSSGNTIYF
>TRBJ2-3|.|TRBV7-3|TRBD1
TGTGCCAGCAGCTCCCGGACAGGGGGCAGGGGAGATACGCAGTATTTT
CASSSRTGGRGDTQYF
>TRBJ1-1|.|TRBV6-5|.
TGTGCCAGCAGCGCCGCGCGACAGTTGAACACTGAAGCTTTCTTT
CASSAARQLNTEAFF
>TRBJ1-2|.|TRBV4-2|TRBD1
TGTGCCAGCAGCCAAGAATCGAATAGAGGGACAGGGGGTGGCTACACCTTC
CASSQESNRGTGGGYTF
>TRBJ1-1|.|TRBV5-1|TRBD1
TGCGCCAGCAGCTTGGACAATAGGGGGCTTGAAGCTTTCTTT
CASSLDNRGLEAFF
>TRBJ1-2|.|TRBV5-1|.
TGCGCCAGCAGCTTGGGAGTAGGAGACTATGGCTACACCTTC
CASSLGVGDYGYTF
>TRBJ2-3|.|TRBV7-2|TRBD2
TGTGCCAGCAGCCAGACTAGCGGGGGGGCAGGGTCGACAGATACGCAGTATTTT
CASSQTSGGAGSTDTQYF
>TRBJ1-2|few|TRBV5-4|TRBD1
TGTGCCAGCACCCGGGACAGTGTTTCGGGCTACACCTTC
CASTRDSVSGYTF
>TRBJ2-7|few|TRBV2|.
TGTGCCAGCAGTGCTACTAGGACTCTTTCCTACGAGCAGTACTTC
CASSATRTLSYEQYF
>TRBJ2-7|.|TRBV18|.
TGTGCCAGCTCACCACCGACAAACGTGGAGCAGTACTTC
CASSPPTNVEQYF
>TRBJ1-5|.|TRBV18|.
TGTGCCAGCTCCTCCTCGCAGGGAAATAGCAATCAGCCCCAGCATTTT
CASSSSQGNSNQPQHF
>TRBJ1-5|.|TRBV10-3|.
TGTGCCATCAGTGAGGGCAGGGAAGATCAGCCCCAGCATTTT
CAISEGREDQPQHF
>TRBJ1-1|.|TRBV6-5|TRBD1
TGTGCCAGCAGGGGGACAGGGATGAACACTGAAGCTTTCTTT
CASRGTGMNTEAFF
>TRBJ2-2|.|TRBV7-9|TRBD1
TGTGCCAGCAGCTTAGACTTGAGGAGAGACAGGGTCAGCACCGGGGAGCTGTTTTTT
CASSLDLRRDRVSTGELFF
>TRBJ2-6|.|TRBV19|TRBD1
TGTGCCAGTAGTGTAGGACAGGGCGTCTCTGGGGCCAACGTCCTGACTTTC
CASSVGQGVSGANVLTF
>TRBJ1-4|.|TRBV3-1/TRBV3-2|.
TGTGCCAGCAGTCTCCGGACAGAAGAAAAACTGTTTTTT
CASSLRTEEKLFF
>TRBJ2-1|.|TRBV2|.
TGTGCCAGCAGTGATACGGGGGGCGCTTACAATGAGCAGTTCTTC
CASSDTGGAYNEQFF
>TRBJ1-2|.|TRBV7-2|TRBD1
TGTGCCAGCAGCTTTGGACAGGGGGCTTATGGCTACACCTTC
CASSFGQGAYGYTF
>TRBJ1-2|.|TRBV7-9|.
TGTGCCAGCAGCCCTTTGCCAAGCGGGTTGGTAAACTATGGCTACACCTTC
CASSPLPSGLVNYGYTF
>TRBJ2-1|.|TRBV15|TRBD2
TGTGCCACCAGCAGAGAAGGCGGGGGGGTCTACAATGAGCAGTTCTTC
CATSREGGGVYNEQFF
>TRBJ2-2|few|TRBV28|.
TGTGCCAGCAGTTTACTAGCTAATCGGGAGCTGTTTTTT
CASSLLANRELFF
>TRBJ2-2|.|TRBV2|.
TGTGCCAGCAGTGAGGAGGGGCGCAGGACCGGGGAGCTGTTTTTT
CASSEEGRRTGELFF
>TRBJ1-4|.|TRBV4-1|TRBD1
TGCGCCAGCAGCCAGGGGACAGGGGATGAAAAACTGTTTTTT
CASSQGTGDEKLFF
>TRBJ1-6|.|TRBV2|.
TGTGCCAGCAGAGAGGATTTATCACCCCTCCACTTT
CASREDLSPLHF
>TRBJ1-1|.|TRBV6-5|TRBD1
TGTGCCAGCAGTCAGCACAGGGGCGGCCACACTGAAGCTTTCTTT
CASSQHRGGHTEAFF
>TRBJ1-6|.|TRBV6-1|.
TGTGCCAGCAGTGAAGCAGGCGGGGTTGATTCACCCCTCCACTTT
CASSEAGGVDSPLHF
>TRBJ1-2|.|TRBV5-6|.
TGTGCCAGCAGCTCGGGGGTGGGAGGCTACACCTTC
CASSSGVGGYTF
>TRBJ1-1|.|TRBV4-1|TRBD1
TGCGCCAGCAGCCAAGAATGGGGGACAGGGCGGGAAACTGAAGCTTTCTTT
CASSQEWGTGRETEAFF
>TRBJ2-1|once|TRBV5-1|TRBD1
TGCGCCAGCAGCCTGGGACAGGGTGTTAGTGAGCAGTTCTTC
CASSLGQGVSEQFF
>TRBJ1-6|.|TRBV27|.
TGTGCCAGCAGGGACAACTATAATTCACCCCTCCACTTT
CASRDNYNSPLHF
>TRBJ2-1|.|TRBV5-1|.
TGCGCCAGCAGCTTCTTGGCAGGGGCCGCGAATGAGCAGTTCTTC
CASSFLAGAANEQFF
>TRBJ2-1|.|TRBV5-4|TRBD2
TGTGCCAGCAGCTTGGGAACCGGACTAGCGGGGAGGGAGCAGTTCTTC
CASSLGTGLAGREQFF
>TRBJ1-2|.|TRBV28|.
TGTGCCAGCAGCCCCAGTGGAGAGGGCATGAACTATGGCTACACCTTC
CASSPSGEGMNYGYTF
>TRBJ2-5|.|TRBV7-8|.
TGTGCCAGCAGCCCCCGTCGTGAGACCCAGTACTTC
CASSPRRETQYF
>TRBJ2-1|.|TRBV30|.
TGTGCCTGGAGGGATCGGGGTCGTAGCTCCTACAATGAGCAGTTCTTC
CAWRDRGRSSYNEQFF
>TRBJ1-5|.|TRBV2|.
TGTGCCAGCCGCGGATGGGGGGGACAGCCCCAGCATTTT
CASRGWGGQPQHF
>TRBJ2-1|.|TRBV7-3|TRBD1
TGTGCCAGCAGCCCGAGGGACAGGGGGCTGGGGGGTGAGCAGTTCTTC
CASSPRDRGLGGEQFF
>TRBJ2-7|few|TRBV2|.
TGTGCCAGTTCGCCGGGGTCCTCCTACGAGCAGTACTTC
CASSPGSSYEQYF
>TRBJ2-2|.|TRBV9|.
TGTGCCAGCAGCCCGGGGGATAACACCGGGGAGCTGTTTTTT
CASSPGDNTGELFF
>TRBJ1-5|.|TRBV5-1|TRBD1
TGCGCCAGCAGCCCGGGACAGGGGGAGTCTCAGCCCCAGCATTTT
CASSPGQGESQPQHF
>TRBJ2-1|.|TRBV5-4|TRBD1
TGTGCCAGCAGCTTGGTACAGGGGGGCTACAATGAGCAGTTCTTC
CASSLVQGGYNEQFF
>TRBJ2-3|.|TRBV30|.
TGTGCCTGGAGTTCCGGGACAAGCACAGATACGCAGTATTTT
CAWSSGTSTDTQYF
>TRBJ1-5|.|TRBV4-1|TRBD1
TGCGCCAGCAGCCGGACCGGGACAGGGTCGACTCAGCCCCAGCATTTT
CASSRTGTGSTQPQHF
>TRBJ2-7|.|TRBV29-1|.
TGCAGCGTTGTGGGAGCCTACGAGCAGTACTTC
CSVVGAYEQYF